One T cell receptor (beta chain) is described in this entry. What it binds is unknown. The sample originates from a study of beta chain features in type 1 diabetes. Study in general: Examined across all samples were over 85 million sorted cells. Overall study results and limits: Within the patient group, naive, central memory and Treg TCRB repertoires appeared more similar to each other than within healthy donors. Among all four CD4+ subsets, Type 1 diabetes patients had TCRB CDR3s that were moderately but significantly shorter.

Expressed TCRB transcripts got sequenced, as all isolated RNA was reverse transcribed. The study sequenced naive, central memory and regulatory T cell samples to an average of about 3.9 million reads. Profiling relied on immunoSEQ multiplex PCR, and the TCRdb table lists in-frame clones only, not all of them. The data hold 250,000 to 350,000 clones, with 14% observed a single time. CDR1 is LNHDA and CDR2 is SQIVND in the germline V gene (reference sequence). This CDR3 is built from 18 residues. The V end was cut by 2 bases, the J end by 1 base, with 20 bases between. A single heparinised blood sample, averaging roughly 110 mL, was obtained per donor.

Specimen: naive CD4+ T cells from blood. The sequence derives from a man under 40 with type 1 diabetes. The chain links TRBV19 to TRBJ2-5, with a weak D call TRBD1 (7 bases). CDR3 protein: CASSIYGGQAAGQETQYF. Written as DNA, the CDR3 is TGTGCCAGTAGTATATATGGTGGACAGGCAGCGGGCCAAGAGACCCAGTACTTC.